This is a list of T cell receptor beta chains from one sample in a study of beta chain features in type 1 diabetes. Measured with immunoSEQ multiplex PCR; TCRdb has only the in-frame clones, and not every one. The sample has about 340,000 clones, less than 10% seen once. The sample comprised central memory CD4+ T cells from blood. These TCRs come from a woman between 18 and 30 years old in good health. The CDR3 runs from the conserved cysteine through the conserved F or W. D genes are given only for firm matches. Clone size is given for some rows only: seen once, a few or many times, or a class if the clone is expanded.

few	TRBV11-3	TRBJ2-5	.	CASSPGQQSQETQYF	TGTGCCAGCAGCCCCGGACAGCAATCCCAAGAGACCCAGTACTTC
many	TRBV7-2	TRBJ2-2	.	CASSQSHGDTGELFF	TGTGCCAGCAGCCAATCCCACGGCGACACCGGGGAGCTGTTTTTT
few	TRBV4-2	TRBJ2-1	.	CASSPRQGGGNEQFF	TGTGCCAGCAGCCCCCGACAGGGAGGTGGGAATGAGCAGTTCTTC
.	TRBV21-1	TRBJ2-3	.	CARGSGSTDTQYF	TGTGCCAGGGGGAGCGGGAGCACAGATACGCAGTATTTT
.	TRBV2	TRBJ2-7	TRBD1	CASRGDRDSYEQYF	TGTGCCAGCAGGGGGGACAGGGATTCCTACGAGCAGTACTTC
few	TRBV9	TRBJ2-3	.	CASSVGGYSSTDTQYF	TGTGCCAGCAGCGTAGGAGGGTATTCTAGCACAGATACGCAGTATTTT
.	TRBV7-2	TRBJ2-1	.	CASSLGAASYNEQFF	TGTGCCAGCAGCTTAGGTGCAGCATCCTACAATGAGCAGTTCTTC
.	TRBV5-4	TRBJ1-2	.	CASSQDQVGGYGYTF	TGTGCCAGCAGCCAAGATCAAGTGGGTGGCTATGGCTACACCTTC
.	TRBV9	TRBJ2-5	.	CASSARGGNQETQYF	TGTGCCAGCAGCGCCCGTGGCGGGAACCAAGAGACCCAGTACTTC
few	TRBV4-2	TRBJ1-1	.	CASSQDVGAGEAFF	TGTGCCAGCAGCCAAGATGTGGGGGCCGGTGAAGCTTTCTTT
.	TRBV7-2	TRBJ2-1	.	CASSLAASYNEQFF	TGTGCCAGCAGCTTAGCGGCGTCCTACAATGAGCAGTTCTTC
.	TRBV18	TRBJ2-7	TRBD2	CASSPTSGSGYEQYF	TGTGCCAGCTCACCTACTAGCGGGAGTGGGTACGAGCAGTACTTC
.	TRBV11-2	TRBJ2-1	.	CASSLRHAAEGHNEQFF	TGTGCCAGCAGCTTAAGGCACGCGGCGGAGGGGCACAATGAGCAGTTCTTC
.	TRBV7-2	TRBJ2-4	.	CASSPRVGGKNIQYF	TGTGCCAGCAGCCCGCGCGTCGGGGGCAAAAACATTCAGTACTTC
few	TRBV6-5	TRBJ2-2	TRBD2	CASSYTGTSGTGELFF	TGTGCCAGCAGTTACACCGGGACTAGCGGGACCGGGGAGCTGTTTTTT
.	TRBV15	TRBJ2-2	TRBD2	CATSRDLTSANTGELFF	TGTGCCACCAGCAGAGATCTAACTAGCGCAAACACCGGGGAGCTGTTTTTT
.	TRBV5-1	TRBJ1-5	.	CASSPGVSNQPQHF	TGCGCCAGCAGCCCGGGTGTAAGTAATCAGCCCCAGCATTTT
.	TRBV6-6	TRBJ1-5	.	CASRVLANQPQHF	TGTGCCAGCCGGGTTTTAGCCAATCAGCCCCAGCATTTT
.	TRBV14	TRBJ1-1	TRBD1	CASSQDAGTGFTEAFF	TGTGCCAGCAGCCAAGATGCCGGGACAGGGTTCACTGAAGCTTTCTTT
few	TRBV9	TRBJ2-1	.	CASSQDGGNEQFF	TGTGCCAGCAGCCAAGATGGAGGGAATGAGCAGTTCTTC
few	TRBV9	TRBJ2-1	.	CASSVDPGVMVNEQFF	TGTGCCAGCAGCGTAGATCCGGGCGTAATGGTCAATGAGCAGTTCTTC
.	TRBV7-2	TRBJ2-1	TRBD1	CASSLGNRGRVFF	TGTGCCAGCAGCTTAGGCAACAGGGGGCGTGTGTTCTTC
.	TRBV18	TRBJ2-4	TRBD2	CASSPPGGTAKNIQYF	TGTGCCAGCTCACCACCGGGGGGGACGGCCAAAAACATTCAGTACTTC
.	TRBV19	TRBJ2-2	.	CASSIDIRLNTGELFF	TGTGCCAGTAGTATAGATATCCGACTGAACACCGGGGAGCTGTTTTTT
.	TRBV28	TRBJ1-5	.	CASSLSRQPQHF	TGTGCCAGCAGTTTAAGCCGTCAGCCCCAGCATTTT
few	TRBV4-2	TRBJ2-1	.	CASSLALGGVYNEQFF	TGTGCCAGCAGCTTGGCCCTAGGCGGGGTTTACAATGAGCAGTTCTTC
.	TRBV6-6	TRBJ2-7	.	CASSQSYEQYF	TGTGCCAGCAGCCAAAGCTACGAGCAGTACTTC
.	TRBV5-1	TRBJ2-5	TRBD2	CASSRTGTSGSRETQYF	TGCGCCAGCAGCAGAACCGGGACTAGCGGGAGCCGAGAGACCCAGTACTTC
few	TRBV4-2	TRBJ2-2	TRBD1	CASSHGQGAGELFF	TGTGCCAGCAGCCACGGACAGGGGGCCGGGGAGCTGTTTTTT
few	TRBV18	TRBJ1-5	.	CASSPAGGQPQHF	TGTGCCAGCTCACCCGCAGGCGGTCAGCCCCAGCATTTT
.	TRBV7-9	TRBJ2-5	.	CASSRRVQETQYF	TGTGCCAGCAGCCGAAGGGTCCAAGAGACCCAGTACTTC
many	TRBV28	TRBJ2-7	.	CASSPGTFSYEQYF	TGTGCCAGCAGTCCCGGGACTTTTTCCTACGAGCAGTACTTC
.	TRBV11-3	TRBJ2-2	.	CASSLGSRTPTGELFF	TGTGCCAGCAGCTTAGGCTCTCGAACCCCCACCGGGGAGCTGTTTTTT
few	TRBV9	TRBJ2-7	.	CASSVGGQSYEQYF	TGTGCCAGCAGCGTAGGTGGACAGTCCTACGAGCAGTACTTC
few	TRBV6-6	TRBJ2-7	TRBD1	CASSYGGQGVNEQYF	TGTGCCAGCAGTTACGGGGGACAGGGAGTCAACGAGCAGTACTTC
.	TRBV7-8	TRBJ2-3	TRBD2	CASSSGRLAGVPDTQYF	TGTGCCAGCAGCTCGGGGCGACTCGCGGGAGTTCCAGATACGCAGTATTTT
.	TRBV4-2	TRBJ2-2	TRBD1	CASSYQGVAGELFF	TGTGCCAGCAGTTACCAGGGGGTTGCCGGGGAGCTGTTTTTT